This TCR beta chain was identified in a study of T-cell memory formation after mild COVID-19. General study results and limits: Second-wave clones with a day 37 peak had unconfirmed SARS-CoV-2 specificity. The study detected some responding clones in pre-infection memory, suggesting cross-reactive memory joined. Largely, contracting CD4+ clones fell within CM and EM, and contracting CD8+ clones within EMRA.

Employing constant-segment primers, 5'RACE generated TCR alpha and TCR beta cDNA libraries bearing sample barcodes and UMIs. MiXCR, run by TCRdb on the 5' RACE reads, gives a single entry per CDR3 protein. Counted here are under 250,000 distinct CDR3 sequences, around 9.1% occurring once; the ten biggest clones make up 3.5% to 4%. Points on this clonotype: The antigen is unknown.

The CDR3 runs to 15 residues. Germline V gene sequence: CDR1 SGHRS, CDR2 YFSETQ. The J segment lost 6 bases and the V segment lost 4 bases, leaving 10 bases of the junction unmatched. The sample taken for sequencing was PBMCs or a T cell subset sorted from them (not recorded which). The TCR sequence derives from a man between 18 and 29 years old who had mild COVID-19 (a few samples of this study predate the infection). Cell type and time point are not known. The chain links TRBV5-1 to TRBJ2-7, with TRBD1 matching 10 bases. CDR3 loop: CASSAPGQGSSEQYF. Written as DNA, the CDR3 is TGCGCCAGCAGCGCTCCGGGACAGGGGTCTTCCGAGCAGTACTTC.